This record concerns one TCR beta chain sequence. V shed 3 bases and J shed 4 bases, with 7 bases lying between them. This CDR3 is 12 amino acids long. Germline CDR1 SGHRS, CDR2 YFSETQ. High-throughput TCR beta sequencing covered peripheral CD8+ and CD4+ T cells. RNA amounts of about 0.5 to 1 ug underwent reverse transcription with random hexamers. Coverage of TCR beta CDR3 amplification by immunoSEQ multiplex PCR extended to 54 Vbeta and 13 Jbeta. Via MiXCR, TCRdb re-called the immunoSEQ multiplex PCR reads, giving one row per CDR3 protein. In the table there are 67,000 or so distinct CDR3 sequences, roughly 93% of which are singletons. The entry originates in a study of CD8 T cells in Susac syndrome.

The sample consisted of CD4+ T cells from PBMCs. This clonotype originated in a human donor with Susac syndrome. The chain combines TRBV5-1 with TRBJ1-1; D not certain. Written as DNA, the CDR3 is TGCGCCAGCAGCTCCAGCTCCACTGAAGCTTTCTTT. Amino acids: CASSSSSTEAFF. Combining the CDR3 with reference TRBV5-1 and TRBJ1-1 gives the whole variable domain KAGVTQTPRYLIKTRGQQVTLSCSPISGHRSVSWYQQTPGQGLQFLFEYFSETQRNKGNFPGRFSGRQFSNSRSEMNVSTLELGDSALYLCASSSSSTEAFFGQGTRLTVV.